These T cell receptor beta chains were read from a single sample in a study of control samples from healthy donors and cancer patients. Sequenced by immunoSEQ multiplex PCR; TCRdb stores in-frame clones only, minus some. Among about 83,000 clones listed, roughly nine tenths were seen once. The source material was blood. Receptors originate from a middle-aged man in good health. The CDR3 runs from the conserved cysteine through the conserved F or W. The D gene is left open where the match is weak.

>.|TRBV5-1|TRBJ2-1
CASSLPSSYNEQFF
TGCGCCAGCAGCTTACCAAGCTCCTACAATGAGCAGTTCTTC
>.|TRBV3-1/TRBV3-2|TRBJ1-2
CASSHLRGDQGYTF
TGTGCCAGCAGCCATCTCCGGGGAGATCAGGGCTACACCTTC
>.|TRBV2|TRBJ2-3
CASSYQRQRTDTQYF
TGTGCCAGCAGTTATCAGAGACAGCGCACAGATACGCAGTATTTT
>.|TRBV2|TRBJ2-4
CASSEVRTAKNIQYF
TGTGCCAGCAGTGAAGTCCGGACAGCCAAAAACATTCAGTACTTC
>.|TRBV7-7|TRBJ2-2
CASQGLGGTGELFF
TGTGCCAGCCAGGGCCTCGGGGGTACCGGGGAGCTGTTTTTT
>TRBD1|TRBV6-5|TRBJ1-5
CASKRTGGNQPQHF
TGTGCCAGCAAACGGACAGGGGGCAATCAGCCCCAGCATTTT
>.|TRBV6-1|TRBJ1-1
CASSDLTEAFF
TGTGCCAGCAGTGATTTAACTGAAGCTTTCTTT
>TRBD1|TRBV3-1/TRBV3-2|TRBJ1-5
CASSQSGTGEQPQHF
TGTGCCAGCAGCCAATCGGGGACAGGGGAACAGCCCCAGCATTTT
>.|TRBV9|TRBJ2-3
CASSVAVDTQYF
TGTGCCAGCAGCGTAGCAGTAGATACGCAGTATTTT
>.|TRBV12-5|TRBJ2-6
CASGSPAGANVLTF
TGTGCTAGTGGTTCCCCAGCTGGGGCCAACGTCCTGACTTTC